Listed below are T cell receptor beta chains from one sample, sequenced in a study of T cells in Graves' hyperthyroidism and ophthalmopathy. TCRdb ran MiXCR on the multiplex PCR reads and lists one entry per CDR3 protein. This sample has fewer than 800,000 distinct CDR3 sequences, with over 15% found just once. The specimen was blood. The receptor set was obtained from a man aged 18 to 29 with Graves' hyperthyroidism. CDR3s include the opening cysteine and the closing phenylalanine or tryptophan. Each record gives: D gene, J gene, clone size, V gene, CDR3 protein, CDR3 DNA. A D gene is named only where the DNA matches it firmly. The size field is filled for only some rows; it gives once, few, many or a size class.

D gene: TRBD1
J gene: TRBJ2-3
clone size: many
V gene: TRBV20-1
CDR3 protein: CSAGTGLDTQYF
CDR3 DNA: TGCAGTGCTGGGACAGGGCTGGATACGCAGTATTTT

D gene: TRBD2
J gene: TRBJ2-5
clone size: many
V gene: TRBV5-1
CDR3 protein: CASSSGLAEQETQYF
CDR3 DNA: TGCGCCAGCAGCTCGGGACTAGCGGAACAAGAGACCCAGTACTTC

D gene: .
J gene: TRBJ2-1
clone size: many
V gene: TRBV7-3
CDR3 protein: CASSVSRTGVNEQFF
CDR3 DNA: TGTGCCAGCAGCGTCTCGCGAACGGGGGTCAATGAGCAGTTCTTC

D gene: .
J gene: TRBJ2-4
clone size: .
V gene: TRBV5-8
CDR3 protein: CASRPRVDLAKNIQYF
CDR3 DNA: TGTGCCAGCCGCCCGCGTGTAGATCTAGCCAAAAACATTCAGTACTTC

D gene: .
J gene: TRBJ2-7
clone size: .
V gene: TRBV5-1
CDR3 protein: CASRLGTPSSYEQYF
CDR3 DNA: TGCGCCAGCAGGTTGGGGACCCCGAGCTCCTACGAGCAGTACTTC

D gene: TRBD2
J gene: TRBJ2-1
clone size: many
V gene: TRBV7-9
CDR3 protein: CASSSGRISEQFF
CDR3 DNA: TGTGCCAGCTCGAGCGGGAGAATCAGTGAGCAGTTCTTC

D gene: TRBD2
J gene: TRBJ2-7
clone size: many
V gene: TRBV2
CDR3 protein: CASQLAGGLEQYF
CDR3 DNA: TGTGCCAGCCAACTAGCGGGAGGGCTCGAGCAGTACTTC

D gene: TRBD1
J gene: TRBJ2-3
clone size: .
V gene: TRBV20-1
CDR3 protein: CSARDRRKGADTQYF
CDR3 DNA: TGCAGTGCTAGGGACAGGAGGAAGGGCGCAGATACGCAGTATTTT

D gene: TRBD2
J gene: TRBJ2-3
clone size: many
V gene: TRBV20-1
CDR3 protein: CSASTGTSGGTDTQYF
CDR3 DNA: TGCAGTGCTAGTACCGGGACTAGCGGGGGAACAGATACGCAGTATTTT

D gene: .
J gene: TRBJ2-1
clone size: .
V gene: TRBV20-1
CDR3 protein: CSARDRPGSYNEQFF
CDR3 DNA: TGCAGTGCTAGAGATCGGCCGGGGTCCTACAATGAGCAGTTCTTC

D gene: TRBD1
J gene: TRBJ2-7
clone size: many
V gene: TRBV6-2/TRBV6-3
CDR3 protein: CASRDRVDYEEYF
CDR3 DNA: TGTGCCAGCAGAGACAGGGTTGACTACGAGGAGTACTTC

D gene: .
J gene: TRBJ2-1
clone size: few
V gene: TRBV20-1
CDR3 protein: CSVSPPANEQFF
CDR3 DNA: TGCAGTGTTTCCCCACCCGCCAATGAGCAGTTCTTC

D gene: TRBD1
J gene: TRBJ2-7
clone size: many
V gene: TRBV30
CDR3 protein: CAGGTGSTYEQYF
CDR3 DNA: TGTGCCGGAGGGACAGGGTCCACCTACGAGCAGTACTTC

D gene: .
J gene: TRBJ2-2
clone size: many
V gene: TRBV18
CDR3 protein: CASSPKVMSPSGELFF
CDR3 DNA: TGTGCCAGCTCACCCAAGGTCATGAGCCCATCCGGGGAGCTGTTTTTT

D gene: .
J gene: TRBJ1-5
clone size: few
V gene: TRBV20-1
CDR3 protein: CSARRTTASNQPQHF
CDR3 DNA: TGCAGTGCTAGGAGGACAACCGCAAGCAATCAGCCCCAGCATTTT

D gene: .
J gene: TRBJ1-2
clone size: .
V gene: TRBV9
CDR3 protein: CASSTSHEGYGYTF
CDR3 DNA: TGTGCCAGCAGCACATCTCACGAGGGTTATGGCTACACCTTC

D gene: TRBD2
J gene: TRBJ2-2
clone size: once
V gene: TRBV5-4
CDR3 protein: CASRRALASGRGNTGELFF
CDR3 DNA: TGTGCCAGCAGACGCGCATTGGCTAGCGGGAGAGGGAACACCGGGGAGCTGTTTTTT

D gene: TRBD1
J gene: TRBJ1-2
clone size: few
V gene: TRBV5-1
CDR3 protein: CATSPGGGYGYTF
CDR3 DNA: TGCGCCACCTCTCCAGGGGGCGGTTATGGCTACACCTTC

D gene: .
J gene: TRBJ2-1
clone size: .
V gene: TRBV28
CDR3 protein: CASSLVTRPEQFF
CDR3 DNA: TGTGCCAGCAGTTTAGTGACCCGACCCGAGCAGTTCTTC

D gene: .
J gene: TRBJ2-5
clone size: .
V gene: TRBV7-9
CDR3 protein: CASLPPRDAETQYF
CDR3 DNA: TGTGCCAGCTTACCACCGCGGGATGCTGAGACCCAGTACTTC

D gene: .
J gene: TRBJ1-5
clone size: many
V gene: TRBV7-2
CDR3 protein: CASSLDRVGNQPQHF
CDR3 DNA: TGTGCCAGCAGCTTAGACAGGGTGGGCAATCAGCCCCAGCATTTT

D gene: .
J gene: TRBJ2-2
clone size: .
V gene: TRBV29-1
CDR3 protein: CSPKGRENTGELFF
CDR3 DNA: TGCAGCCCTAAGGGGCGGGAGAACACCGGGGAGCTGTTTTTT

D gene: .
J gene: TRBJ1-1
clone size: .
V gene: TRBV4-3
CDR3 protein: CASSRHGLNTEAFF
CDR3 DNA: TGCGCCAGCAGCCGCCACGGACTGAACACTGAAGCTTTCTTT

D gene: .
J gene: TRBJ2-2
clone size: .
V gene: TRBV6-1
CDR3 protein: CASNRASDRTGELFF
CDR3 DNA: TGTGCCAGCAACCGTGCTAGCGATCGTACCGGGGAGCTGTTTTTT

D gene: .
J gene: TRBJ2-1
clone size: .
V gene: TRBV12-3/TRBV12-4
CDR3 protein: CASSQGAIINEQFF
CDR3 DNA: TGTGCCAGCTCCCAAGGGGCCATAATCAATGAGCAGTTCTTC

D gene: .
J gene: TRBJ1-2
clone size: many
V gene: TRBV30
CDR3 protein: CAWSARLNYGYTF
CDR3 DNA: TGTGCCTGGAGTGCACGGCTTAACTATGGCTACACCTTC

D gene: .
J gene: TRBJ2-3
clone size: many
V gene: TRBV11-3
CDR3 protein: CASSLGGQVPDTQYF
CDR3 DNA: TGTGCCAGCAGCTTAGGAGGGCAGGTCCCAGATACGCAGTATTTT

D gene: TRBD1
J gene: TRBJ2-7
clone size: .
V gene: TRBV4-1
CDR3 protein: CASSQEGQAAGSSYEQYF
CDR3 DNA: TGCGCCAGCAGCCAAGAGGGACAGGCCGCGGGGAGCTCCTACGAGCAGTACTTC